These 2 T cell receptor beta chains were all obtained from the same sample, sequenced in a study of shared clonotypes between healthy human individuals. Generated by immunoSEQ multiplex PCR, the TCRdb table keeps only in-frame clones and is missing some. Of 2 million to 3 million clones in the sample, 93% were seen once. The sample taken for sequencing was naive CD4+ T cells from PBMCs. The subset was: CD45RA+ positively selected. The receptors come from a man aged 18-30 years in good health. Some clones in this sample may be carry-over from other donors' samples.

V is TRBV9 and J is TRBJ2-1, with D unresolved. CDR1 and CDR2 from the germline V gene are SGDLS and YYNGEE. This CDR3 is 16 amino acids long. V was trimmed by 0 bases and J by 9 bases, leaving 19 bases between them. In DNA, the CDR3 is TGTGCCAGCAGCGTAGAACCACGTGGTTCCAGCAGTGAGCAGTTCTTC. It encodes CASSVEPRGSSSEQFF.

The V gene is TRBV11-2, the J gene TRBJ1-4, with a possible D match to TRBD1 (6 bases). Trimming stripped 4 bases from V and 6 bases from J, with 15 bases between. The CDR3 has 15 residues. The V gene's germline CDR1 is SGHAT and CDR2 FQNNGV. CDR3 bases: TGTGCCAGCAGCTCCTCCGGGACACTCCATGAAAAACTGTTTTTT. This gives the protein CASSSSGTLHEKLFF.